The 32 T cell receptor beta chains below were found in one sample sequenced in a study of blood T cell repertoires in COVID-19. The data were produced by immunoSEQ multiplex PCR, yet TCRdb's version contains in-frame clones alone and is incomplete. The table records 310,000 or so clones, around 90% of them present only once. What was sequenced was PBMCs or T cells enriched from blood (not recorded which). Receptor source: a woman aged 25-40 years who had recovered from COVID-19.

This chain uses TRBV6-1 with TRBJ2-1; 9 nucleotides line up with TRBD2. J was trimmed by 1 base and V by 4 bases; bases with no gene match: 8. Germline-derived CDR1 and CDR2 are MNHNS and SASEGT. The CDR3 is 17 residues long. CDR3 nucleotides: TGTGCCAGCAGTGTTCTTAGCGGGAGTGGGTCCTACAATGAGCAGTTCTTC. This encodes CASSVLSGSGSYNEQFF.

This chain connects TRBV2 to TRBJ1-1; 10 bases fit TRBD1. The CDR3 spans 14 residues. J gave up 4 bases and V 6 bases, and 5 bases lay outside the gene matches. Germline values: CDR1 SNHLY, CDR2 FYNNEI. The CDR3 sequence: CASRYRTGGTEAFF. The CDR3 DNA sequence: TGTGCCAGCAGGTATCGGACAGGGGGCACTGAAGCTTTCTTT.

The chain is built from TRBV7-2 and TRBJ2-2; 7 bases are a match to TRBD1. Trimming cost V 5 bases and J 1 base; bases outside gene matches: 7. The CDR3 is 16 amino acids. Germline V gene sequence: CDR1 SGHTA, CDR2 FQGNSA. CDR3 sequence: CASSRSGTENTGELFF. The CDR3 DNA reads as TGTGCCAGCAGCCGCTCCGGGACAGAGAACACCGGGGAGCTGTTTTTT.

This chain uses TRBV2 with TRBJ2-7; TRBD1 matches at 7 bases. J gave up 0 bases and V 9 bases, and 5 bases lay outside the gene matches. Germline CDR1 is SNHLY and CDR2 is FYNNEI. The CDR3 is 13 residues long. The CDR3: CASDRDVSYEQYF. The DNA for the CDR3 is TGTGCCAGTGACAGGGACGTCTCCTACGAGCAGTACTTC.

V gene TRBV20-1 combines with J gene TRBJ2-7, with D unclear. The CDR3 has 11 amino acids. V dropped 3 bases and J dropped 2 bases, with 5 bases sitting between them. Germline CDR1 and CDR2: DFQATT and SNEGSKA (reference sequence). CDR3 nucleotide sequence: TGCAGTGCTAGTATTACCTACGAGCAGTACTTC. It codes for CSASITYEQYF.

This clone occurred once. The rearrangement joins TRBV21-1 to TRBJ1-4; TRBD1 is the table's D call, not checked against the DNA. TRBV21-1 is tagged as a pseudogene. There are 12 residues in the CDR3. CDR3 sequence: CLQQGGYEKLFF. The CDR3 bases are TGTCTCCAGCAAGGGGGCTACGAAAAACTGTTTTTT.

The chain carries TRBV28 and TRBJ1-2; no firm D call. This CDR3 contains 14 residues. Germline V gives CDR1 MDHEN, CDR2 SYDVKM. The ends were cut back, 4 bases at V and 0 bases at J, with 9 bases in the middle. The CDR3 spells CASSSTGTNYGYTF. The CDR3 region has the DNA TGTGCCAGCAGTTCAACCGGGACTAACTATGGCTACACCTTC.

The rearrangement joins TRBV5-8 to TRBJ1-3; D not certain. V was pared by 2 bases and J by 0 bases, with 6 bases between. Germline CDR1 is SGHTS and CDR2 is YDEGEE. The CDR3 is made up of 14 amino acids. This CDR3 reads CASSFRSSGNTIYF. CDR3 sequence (DNA): TGTGCCAGCAGCTTCCGGAGCTCTGGAAACACCATATATTTT.

The genes are TRBV5-6 and TRBJ2-2, with D perhaps TRBD1 (6 bases). This CDR3 has 16 amino acids. Trimming pared 3 bases from V and 4 bases from J, leaving 16 bases between. CDR1 is SGHDT and CDR2 is YYEEEE in the germline V gene. CDR3: CASSSRSQGSTGELFF. CDR3 nucleotide sequence: TGTGCCAGCAGCTCACGGTCACAGGGCTCCACCGGGGAGCTGTTTTTT.

The rearrangement uses TRBV15 and TRBJ1-2; D is possibly TRBD1 (6 bases). There are 14 residues in the CDR3. Trimming shortened V by 0 bases and J by 4 bases, and 9 bases separated the two germline ends. CDR1 is LNHNV and CDR2 is YYDKDF in the germline V gene (reference sequence). DNA of the CDR3: TGTGCCACCAGCAGAGATAGGGACACCTATGGCTACACCTTC. Its translation is CATSRDRDTYGYTF.

Remarks on this clone: This same CDR3 is encoded by further DNA sequences in the sample. This chain links TRBV2 with TRBJ2-7, with a possible D match to TRBD1 (6 bases). CDR1 SNHLY and CDR2 FYNNEI come from the germline V gene. The CDR3 is made up of 12 amino acids. Trimming removed 6 bases at V and 4 bases at J, with 10 bases between. The CDR3 spells CASSEQGYEQYF. CDR3 nucleotide sequence: TGTGCCAGCAGCGAGCAGGGGTACGAGCAGTACTTC.

V gene TRBV18 combines with J gene TRBJ2-5, with D hard to call. This CDR3 contains 12 residues. The V gene lost 3 bases and the J gene lost 5 bases, with 7 bases spanning the gap. Germline CDR1 and CDR2: KGHSH and LQKENI. The CDR3 nucleotides read TGTGCCAGCTCACCTCTCGGGGAGACCCAGTACTTC. Translating it yields CASSPLGETQYF.

This chain's CDR3 is CASSVGQIYTGELFF. CDR3 nucleotides: TGTGCCAGCAGCGTTGGACAGATATACACCGGGGAGCTGTTTTTT. The chain uses TRBV7-2 and TRBJ2-2; maybe TRBD1 (6 bases). Germline values: CDR1 SGHTA, CDR2 FQGNSA. The CDR3 extends over 15 amino acids. Between the trimmed V and J ends, which lost 5 bases and 3 bases, there was a span of 13 bases.

This clone appeared a single time. The genes are TRBV27 and TRBJ2-7, with TRBD1 identical over 7 bases. After removal of 0 bases from V and 0 bases from J, the junction contained 5 bases not matched to a gene. In germline, CDR1 is MNHEY, CDR2 SMNVEV (reference sequence). The CDR3 runs to 16 residues. The CDR3 region is CASSLSLRDSSYEQYF. Here the CDR3 DNA reads TGTGCCAGCAGTTTATCGCTCCGGGACAGCTCCTACGAGCAGTACTTC.

The chain carries TRBV2 and TRBJ1-1, with D unresolved. Germline CDR1 reads SNHLY; CDR2 reads FYNNEI. The V end was cut by 7 bases, the J end by 3 bases, with 15 bases between. This CDR3 comprises 14 residues. CDR3 loop: CASILGSGDTEAFF. The DNA of the CDR3 is TGTGCCAGCATATTGGGTAGCGGGGACACTGAAGCTTTCTTT.

The chain has TRBV10-3 and TRBJ1-4; TRBD1 might be the D (6 bases). The CDR3 has 15 residues. The V and J ends lost 6 bases and 6 bases respectively, with 17 bases between them. Germline CDR1 ENHRY, CDR2 SYGVKD. CDR3 nucleotides: TGTGCCATCAGGCGAGGCGGGGGGCAGTATGAAAAACTGTTTTTT. Its translation: CAIRRGGGQYEKLFF.

V usage is TRBV5-6 and J usage is TRBJ2-2; D might be TRBD2 (6 bases). V was cut by 1 base and J by 7 bases, with 11 bases left in between. The germline gives CDR1 SGHDT, CDR2 YYEEEE. The CDR3 is 14 amino acids. The CDR3 nucleotides read TGTGCCAGCAGCTTGAGGGCTAGCGTCGGGGAGCTGTTTTTT. Protein sequence: CASSLRASVGELFF.

This chain links TRBV3-1 (or the pseudogene TRBV3-2) with TRBJ2-1, with 9 nucleotides matching TRBD2. This CDR3 is built from 15 residues. Per germline, CDR1 LGHDT and CDR2 YNNKEL (reference sequence). V was clipped by 3 bases and J by 5 bases; unmatched bases: 5. The CDR3 sequence: CASSHGTSYHNEQFF. CDR3 DNA sequence: TGTGCCAGCAGCCATGGGACTAGCTACCACAATGAGCAGTTCTTC.

The chain is built from TRBV27 and TRBJ2-1; the D gene is possibly TRBD2 (6 bases). Trimming cost V 3 bases and J 1 base, with 10 bases left between them. CDR1 and CDR2 from the germline V gene are MNHEY and SMNVEV (reference sequence). The CDR3 is made up of 15 amino acids. The CDR3 sequence: CASSFLGRSYNEQFF. CDR3 DNA sequence: TGTGCCAGCAGTTTCTTAGGGAGGTCCTACAATGAGCAGTTCTTC.

The chain carries TRBV10-3 and TRBJ1-6; TRBD1 matches 9 bases. CDR1 is ENHRY and CDR2 is SYGVKD in the germline V gene. The ends lost 2 bases at V and 7 bases at J; junction bases unmatched: 9. This CDR3 has 17 amino acids. In DNA form, the CDR3 reads TGTGCCATCAGTGAGCGAAGACCGGGACAGGGAAATTCACCCCTCCACTTT. Residues: CAISERRPGQGNSPLHF.

The count of this clone is one. This rearrangement joins TRBV5-6 to TRBJ2-1; TRBD1 is a possible D gene (7 bases). V was trimmed by 2 bases and J by 5 bases, leaving 11 bases between them. The CDR3 extends over 14 amino acids. Germline CDR1 is SGHDT and CDR2 is YYEEEE. In DNA form, the CDR3 reads TGTGCCAGCAGCTTCCGCAGGGGGGACAATGAGCAGTTCTTC. This encodes CASSFRRGDNEQFF.

This clone was seen only once. This rearrangement joins TRBV6-5 to TRBJ2-7; maybe TRBD2 (5 bases). There are 13 residues in the CDR3. The V end lost 3 bases, the J end lost 2 bases, and 8 bases lay between the germline ends. Per germline, CDR1 MNHEY and CDR2 SVGAGI. CDR3 amino acids: CASSYFGAYEQYF. The CDR3, as DNA: TGTGCCAGCAGTTATTTCGGGGCCTACGAGCAGTACTTC.

This chain links TRBV9 with TRBJ1-1; 7 nucleotides match TRBD1. The CDR3 contains 15 residues. The V and J ends lost 3 bases and 0 bases, in that order; junction bases with no gene match: 5. Per germline, CDR1 SGDLS and CDR2 YYNGEE. CDR3 sequence: CASSARQGMNTEAFF. DNA for the CDR3: TGTGCCAGCAGCGCCAGACAGGGAATGAACACTGAAGCTTTCTTT.

This rearrangement joins TRBV6-5 to TRBJ2-1; D possibly corresponds to TRBD2 (6 bases). The V end lost 2 bases, the J end lost 5 bases, and 10 bases lay between the germline ends. From germline, CDR1 is MNHEY and CDR2 SVGAGI. The CDR3 sequence is 14 residues long. This CDR3 is CASSYRRGNNEQFF. In DNA form, the CDR3 reads TGTGCCAGCAGTTACAGGCGGGGCAACAATGAGCAGTTCTTC.

The rearrangement links TRBV27 to TRBJ2-7; a possible D gene is TRBD1 (6 bases). CDR3 length: 16 residues. Trimming pared 7 bases from V and 2 bases from J, leaving 21 bases between. Germline loops: CDR1 MNHEY, CDR2 SMNVEV (reference sequence). The CDR3 here is CASITRTGIGTYEQYF. CDR3 nucleotide sequence: TGTGCCAGCATCACCCGAACAGGGATAGGGACCTACGAGCAGTACTTC.

The gene calls are TRBV9 and TRBJ2-7, with 16 bases lining up with TRBD2. There are 21 residues in the CDR3. Germline lookup yields CDR1 SGDLS and CDR2 YYNGEE. The V segment lost 0 bases and the J segment 2 bases; nucleotides outside the gene matches: 14. The CDR3 DNA reads as TGTGCCAGCAGCGTAGATCCTGATGTGGGACTAGCGGGAGGGAGGACCTACGAGCAGTACTTC. It is translated as CASSVDPDVGLAGGRTYEQYF.

This clone occurred a few times. This chain joins TRBV12-3 or TRBV12-4 and TRBJ1-5, with D hard to call. V was shortened by 3 bases and J by 6 bases, with 9 bases between the two germline ends. The CDR3 contains 13 residues. The chain's CDR3 is CASSFSPPQPQHF. CDR3 DNA sequence: TGTGCCAGCAGTTTTTCCCCTCCTCAGCCCCAGCATTTT.

This chain connects TRBV6-5 to TRBJ2-3; TRBD2 matches at 11 bases. The CDR3 length is 15 residues. With V trimmed by 8 bases and J by 4 bases, 8 bases remained unmatched. Germline V gene lookup returns CDR1 MNHEY and CDR2 SVGAGI. The CDR3 DNA reads as TGTGCCAGCGTTACTAGCGGGAGAGCAGCAGATACGCAGTATTTT. It is translated as CASVTSGRAADTQYF.

This chain uses TRBV19 with TRBJ1-1, with no clear D. The germline V gene has CDR1 LNHDA and CDR2 SQIVND (reference sequence). V was clipped by 1 base and J by 6 bases, with 3 bases between them. CDR3 size: 11 residues. The CDR3 nucleotides read TGTGCCAGTAGTATAGGGCCTGAAGCTTTCTTT. Protein sequence: CASSIGPEAFF.

The V and J genes are TRBV5-1 and TRBJ2-7; 12 nucleotides match TRBD2. This CDR3 has 16 amino acids. Losses at the gene ends were 4 bases for V and 5 bases for J; bases not matched to a gene: 10. Germline values: CDR1 SGHRS, CDR2 YFSETQ. The CDR3 DNA sequence: TGCGCCAGCAGCCCGAGACGACTAGCGGGAGCCCACGAGCAGTACTTC. Its protein product is CASSPRRLAGAHEQYF. Full variable domain (missing parts from reference TRBV5-1 and TRBJ2-7): KAGVTQTPRYLIKTRGQQVTLSCSPISGHRSVSWYQQTPGQGLQFLFEYFSETQRNKGNFPGRFSGRQFSNSRSEMNVSTLELGDSALYLCASSPRRLAGAHEQYFGPGTRLTVT.

The chain combines TRBV20-1 with TRBJ2-2; 8 bases align to TRBD1. Unmatched junction bases numbered 6, after V lost 3 bases and J lost 0 bases. The CDR3 runs 16 residues. CDR1 is DFQATT, CDR2 SNEGSKA, per germline (reference sequence). The CDR3 DNA sequence: TGCAGTGCTAGTGCTCCAGGGGGCGCGAACACCGGGGAGCTGTTTTTT. Protein product: CSASAPGGANTGELFF.

This chain connects TRBV28 to TRBJ1-4; D is uncertain. Deletions cut 2 bases from V and 5 bases from J, with 12 bases between. This CDR3 is 15 amino acids long. CDR1 and CDR2 (germline): MDHEN, SYDVKM. CDR3 in amino acids: CASSLPGLGNEKLFF. The CDR3 bases are TGTGCCAGCAGTTTACCCGGACTGGGAAATGAAAAACTGTTTTTT.